A selection of T cell receptor beta chains follows, all from one sample in a study of blood T cell repertoires in COVID-19. Clones were read by immunoSEQ multiplex PCR, and TCRdb kept only the in-frame ones, dropping some. The sample consists of some 130,000 clones, approximately 80% of them appearing once. Sequencing was performed on peripheral blood. Source of these receptors: a man aged 35 to 55 with active or convalescent COVID-19. Each CDR3 is given with its conserved first and last residue.

CDR3aa	v_gene
CASSLGQGSTGELFF	TRBV11-2
CASSDVQTLNTEAFF	TRBV2
CSARAHTEAFF	TRBV20-1
CASGPTGGNQPQHF	TRBV27
CASSDSNRGTEAFF	TRBV6-4
CATKSREFDNEQFF	TRBV2
CASSFAGSDYSGANVLTF	TRBV5-5
CASSQGLGGQGRSNQPQHF	TRBV3-1/TRBV3-2
CASRGGLGNSPLHF	TRBV6-5
CASSPRTGSYEQYF	TRBV18
CASSQGGGREQYF	TRBV3-1/TRBV3-2
CASSASRTGPSPLHF	TRBV28
CASSQEDGGFETQYF	TRBV4-1
CSVETGVITEAFF	TRBV29-1
CASSEVMRDRSTNTF	TRBV10-2
CASKVGSSTGELFF	TRBV6-6
CASSLLGRGNEKLFF	TRBV5-1
CASRPEGVGNQPQHF	TRBV6-5
CASSPPGVNSGNTIYF	TRBV9
CASSPRATPSNQPQHF	TRBV18
CSASGAESGTDTQYF	TRBV20-1
CASRLTLTGPLHF	TRBV12-2
CASSSRDSSYNEQFF	TRBV7-2
CASCKGQDQETQYF	TRBV3-1/TRBV3-2
CASSWTVTNYGYTF	TRBV5-1
CASSPTSTGTSSYNEQFF	TRBV27
CASTVTGGTYEQYF	TRBV27
CASRVGLGGTDTQYF	TRBV2